This record looks at one TCR beta chain sequence and its context. These data originate in a study of cytomegalovirus exposure and HLA in healthy donors. 13 Jbeta primers and 60 Vbeta primers were used for the PCR. Sequenced by immunoSEQ multiplex PCR; TCRdb stores in-frame clones only, minus some. The sample gives about 59,000 clones, about four fifths of which show up once; 6.8% is in the top ten. The sequencing input was PBMCs. The TCR sequence derives from a man aged 30-40 years in good health and CMV-seropositive.

This chain's CDR3 is CASSPPDRGRYTF. The CDR3 DNA follows: TGTGCCAGCAGCCCGCCGGACAGGGGCCGCTACACCTTC. This chain uses TRBV6-5 with TRBJ1-2; 9 bases match TRBD1. The junction had 8 bases not matched to a gene; V was cut back by 6 bases and J by 9 bases. CDR1 is MNHEY and CDR2 is SVGAGI in the germline V gene. The CDR3 is 13 residues long.